This TCR beta chain is from a study of T cells of healthy individuals. MiXCR, run by TCRdb on the 5' RACE reads, gives a single entry per CDR3 protein. The sample shows approximately 100,000 distinct CDR3 sequences, roughly a sixth of them seen only once. This clonotype was counted ten times or more. The germline V gene encodes CDR1 DFQATT and CDR2 SNEGSKA (reference sequence). The CDR3 covers 12 residues. V was cut by 5 bases and J by 0 bases, with 7 bases left in between. The chain recombines TRBV20-1 with TRBJ2-5; tentatively, D is TRBD1 (6 bases). This sequence was found in a human donor in good health. The CDR3 loop is CSARTDQETQYF. The CDR3 DNA reads TGCAGTGCTCGGACAGACCAAGAGACCCAGTACTTC.